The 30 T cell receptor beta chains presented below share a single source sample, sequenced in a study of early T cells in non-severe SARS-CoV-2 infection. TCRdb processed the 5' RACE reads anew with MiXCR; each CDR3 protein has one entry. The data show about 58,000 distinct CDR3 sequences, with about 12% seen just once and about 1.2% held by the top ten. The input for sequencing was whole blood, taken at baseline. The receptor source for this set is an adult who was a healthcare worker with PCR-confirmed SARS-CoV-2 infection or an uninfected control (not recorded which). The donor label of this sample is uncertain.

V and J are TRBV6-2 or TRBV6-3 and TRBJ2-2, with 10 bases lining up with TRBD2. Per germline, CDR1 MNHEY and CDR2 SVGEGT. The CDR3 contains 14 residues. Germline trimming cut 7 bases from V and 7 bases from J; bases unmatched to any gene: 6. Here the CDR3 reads CASTVAGGRGELFF. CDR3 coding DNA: TGTGCCAGCACTGTAGCGGGGGGACGCGGGGAGCTGTTTTTT.

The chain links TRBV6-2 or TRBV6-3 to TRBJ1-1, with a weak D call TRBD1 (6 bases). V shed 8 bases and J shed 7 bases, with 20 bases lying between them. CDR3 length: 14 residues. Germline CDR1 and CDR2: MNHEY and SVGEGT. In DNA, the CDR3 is TGTGCCAGCGTACCCTACAGGGACTCAGGTGAAGCTTTCTTT. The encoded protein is CASVPYRDSGEAFF.

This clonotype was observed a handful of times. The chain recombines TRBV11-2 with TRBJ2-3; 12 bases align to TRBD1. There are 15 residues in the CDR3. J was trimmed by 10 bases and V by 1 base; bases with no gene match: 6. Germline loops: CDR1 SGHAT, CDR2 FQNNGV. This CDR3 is CASSLGGQGATAQYF. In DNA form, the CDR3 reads TGTGCCAGCAGCTTAGGGGGACAGGGGGCCACGGCGCAGTATTTT.

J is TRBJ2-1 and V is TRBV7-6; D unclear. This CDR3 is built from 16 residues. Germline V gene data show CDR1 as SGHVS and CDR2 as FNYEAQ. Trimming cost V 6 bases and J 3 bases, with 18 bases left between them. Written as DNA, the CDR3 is TGTGCCAGCAGTCGCCATAGGAACAGTCTCTACAATGAGCAGTTCTTC. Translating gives CASSRHRNSLYNEQFF.

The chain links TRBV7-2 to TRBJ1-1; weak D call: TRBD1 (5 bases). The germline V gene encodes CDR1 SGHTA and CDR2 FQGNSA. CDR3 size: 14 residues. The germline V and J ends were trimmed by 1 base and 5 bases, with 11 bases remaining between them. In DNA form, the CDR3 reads TGTGCCAGCAGCTTAGGGTTCGGGGGAACTGAAGCTTTCTTT. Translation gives CASSLGFGGTEAFF.

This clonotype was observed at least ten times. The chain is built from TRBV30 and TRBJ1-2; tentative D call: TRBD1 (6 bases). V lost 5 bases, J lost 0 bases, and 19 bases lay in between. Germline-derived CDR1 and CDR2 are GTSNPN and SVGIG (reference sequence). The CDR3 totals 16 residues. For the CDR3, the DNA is TGTGCCTGGCACCTAGGGGGGACGGGCGCTAACTATGGCTACACCTTC. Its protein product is CAWHLGGTGANYGYTF.

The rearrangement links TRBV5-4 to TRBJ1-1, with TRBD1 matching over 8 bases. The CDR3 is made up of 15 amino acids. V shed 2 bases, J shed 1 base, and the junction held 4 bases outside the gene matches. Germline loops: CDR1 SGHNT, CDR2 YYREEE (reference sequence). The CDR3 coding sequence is TGTGCCAGCAGCTTAGGACAGGGTTGGAACACTGAAGCTTTCTTT. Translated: CASSLGQGWNTEAFF.

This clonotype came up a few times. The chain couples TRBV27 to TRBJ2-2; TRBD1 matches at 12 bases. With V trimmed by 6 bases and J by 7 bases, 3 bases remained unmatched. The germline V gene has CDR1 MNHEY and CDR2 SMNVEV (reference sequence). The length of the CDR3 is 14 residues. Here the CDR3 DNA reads TGTGCCAGCAGGGGACAGGGGGCTGGCGGGGAGCTGTTTTTT. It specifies CASRGQGAGGELFF.

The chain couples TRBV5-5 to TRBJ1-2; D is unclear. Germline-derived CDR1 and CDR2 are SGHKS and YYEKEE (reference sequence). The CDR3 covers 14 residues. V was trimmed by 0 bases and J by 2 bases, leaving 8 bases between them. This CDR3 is CASSLVPGNYGYTF. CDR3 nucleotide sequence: TGTGCCAGCAGCTTGGTTCCGGGCAACTATGGCTACACCTTC.

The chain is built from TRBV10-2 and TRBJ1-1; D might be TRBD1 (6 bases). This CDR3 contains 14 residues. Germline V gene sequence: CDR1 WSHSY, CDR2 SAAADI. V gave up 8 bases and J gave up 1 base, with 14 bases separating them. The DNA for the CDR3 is TGCGCCAGCCGCCAGGGGCCCGAGAACACTGAAGCTTTCTTT. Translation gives CASRQGPENTEAFF.

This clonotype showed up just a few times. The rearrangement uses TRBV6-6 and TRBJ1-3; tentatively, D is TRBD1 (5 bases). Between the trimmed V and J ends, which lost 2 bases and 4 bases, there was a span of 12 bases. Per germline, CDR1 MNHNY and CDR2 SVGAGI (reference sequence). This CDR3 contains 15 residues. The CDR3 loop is CASSYTSRQGNTIYF. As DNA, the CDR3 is TGTGCCAGCAGTTACACCTCTAGACAGGGAAACACCATATATTTT.

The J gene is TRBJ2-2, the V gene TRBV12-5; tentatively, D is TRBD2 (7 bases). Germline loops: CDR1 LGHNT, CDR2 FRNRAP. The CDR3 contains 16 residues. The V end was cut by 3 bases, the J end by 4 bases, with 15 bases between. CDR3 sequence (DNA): TGTGCTAGTGGTTTCCCCGGGGGGCAGGGCACCGGGGAGCTGTTTTTT. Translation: CASGFPGGQGTGELFF.

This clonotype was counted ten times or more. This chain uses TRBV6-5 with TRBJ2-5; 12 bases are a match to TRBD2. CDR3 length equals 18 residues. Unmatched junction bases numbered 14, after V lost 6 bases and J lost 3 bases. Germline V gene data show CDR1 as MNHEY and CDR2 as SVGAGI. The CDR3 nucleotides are TGTGCCAGCAGACATTCTAGCGGGGGGGGCGCCCTAAAAGAGACCCAGTACTTC. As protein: CASRHSSGGGALKETQYF.

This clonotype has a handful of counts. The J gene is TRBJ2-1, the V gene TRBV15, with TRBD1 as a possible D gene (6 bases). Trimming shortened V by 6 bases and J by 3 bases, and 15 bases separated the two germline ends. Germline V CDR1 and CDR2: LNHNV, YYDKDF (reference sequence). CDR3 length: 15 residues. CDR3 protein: CATRIGQTDYNEQFF. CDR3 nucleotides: TGTGCCACCAGGATAGGACAGACCGACTACAATGAGCAGTTCTTC.

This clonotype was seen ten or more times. The CDR3 DNA sequence: TGTGCCAGCAGCTTGAGTTCCCAGAACACCGGGGAGCTGTTTTTT. It is translated as CASSLSSQNTGELFF. The chain joins TRBV5-4 to TRBJ2-2; D is unresolved. Trimming stripped 1 base from V and 1 base from J, with 8 bases between. Germline-derived CDR1 and CDR2 are SGHNT and YYREEE (reference sequence). The CDR3 is made up of 15 amino acids.

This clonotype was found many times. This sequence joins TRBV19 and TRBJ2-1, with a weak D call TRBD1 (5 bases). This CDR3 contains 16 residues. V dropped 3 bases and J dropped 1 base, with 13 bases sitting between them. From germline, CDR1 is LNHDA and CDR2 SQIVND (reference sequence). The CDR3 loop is CASSISRRVSYNEQFF. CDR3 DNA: TGTGCCAGTAGTATTTCACGCAGGGTTTCCTACAATGAGCAGTTCTTC.

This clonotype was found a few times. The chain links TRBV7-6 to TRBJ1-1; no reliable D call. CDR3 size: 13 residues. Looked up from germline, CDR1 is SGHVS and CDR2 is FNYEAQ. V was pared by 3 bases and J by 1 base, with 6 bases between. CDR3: CASSFGTNTEAFF. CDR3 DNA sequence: TGTGCCAGCAGCTTCGGCACGAACACTGAAGCTTTCTTT.

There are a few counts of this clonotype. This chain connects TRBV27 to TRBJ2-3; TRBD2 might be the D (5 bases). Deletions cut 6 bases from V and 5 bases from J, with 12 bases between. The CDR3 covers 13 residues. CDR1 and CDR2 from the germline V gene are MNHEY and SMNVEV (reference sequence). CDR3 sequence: CASSPKRGDTQYF. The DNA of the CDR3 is TGTGCCAGCAGCCCTAAACGGGGAGATACGCAGTATTTT.

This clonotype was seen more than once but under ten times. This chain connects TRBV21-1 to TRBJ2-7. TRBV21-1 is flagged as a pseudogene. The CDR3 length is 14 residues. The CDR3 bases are TGTGCCAGCAAAGCAAAAAGGTTGATCTACGAGCAGTACGTC. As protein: CASKAKRLIYEQYV.

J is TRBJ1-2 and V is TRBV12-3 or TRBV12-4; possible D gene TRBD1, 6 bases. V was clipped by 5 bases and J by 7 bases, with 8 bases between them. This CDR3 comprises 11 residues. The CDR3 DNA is TGTGCCAGCAGTGTACAGGGTGGCTACACCTTC. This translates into CASSVQGGYTF.

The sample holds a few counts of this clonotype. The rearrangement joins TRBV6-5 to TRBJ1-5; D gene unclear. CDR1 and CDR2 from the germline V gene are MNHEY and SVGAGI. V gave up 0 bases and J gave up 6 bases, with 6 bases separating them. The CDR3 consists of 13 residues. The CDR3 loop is CASSYSLFQPQHF. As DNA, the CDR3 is TGTGCCAGCAGTTACTCGTTGTTTCAGCCCCAGCATTTT.

This chain's CDR3 is CASSAMALGDTQYF. CDR3 sequence (DNA): TGTGCCAGCAGTGCAATGGCCCTGGGGGATACGCAGTATTTT. V and J are TRBV2 and TRBJ2-3; D gene unclear. The length of the CDR3 is 14 residues. The germline gives CDR1 SNHLY, CDR2 FYNNEI. The germline V and J ends were trimmed by 4 bases and 6 bases, with 14 bases remaining between them.

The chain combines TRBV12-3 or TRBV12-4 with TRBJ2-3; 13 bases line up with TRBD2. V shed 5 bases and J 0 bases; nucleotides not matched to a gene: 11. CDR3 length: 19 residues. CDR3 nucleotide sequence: TGTGCCAGCAGTGGGACTAGCGGGGACCTAATTTCTAGCACAGATACGCAGTATTTT. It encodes CASSGTSGDLISSTDTQYF.

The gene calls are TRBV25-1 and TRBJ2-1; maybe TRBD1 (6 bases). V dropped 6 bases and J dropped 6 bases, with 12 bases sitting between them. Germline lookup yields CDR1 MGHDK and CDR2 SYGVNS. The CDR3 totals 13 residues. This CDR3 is CASRNSQGNEQFF. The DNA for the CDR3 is TGTGCCAGCAGAAACTCACAGGGCAATGAGCAGTTCTTC.

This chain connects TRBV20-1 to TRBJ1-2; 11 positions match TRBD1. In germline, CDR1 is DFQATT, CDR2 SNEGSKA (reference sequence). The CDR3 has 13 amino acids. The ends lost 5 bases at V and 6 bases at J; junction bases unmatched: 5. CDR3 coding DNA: TGCAGTGCTTGGGACAGGGGGTATGATGGCTACACCTTC. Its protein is CSAWDRGYDGYTF.

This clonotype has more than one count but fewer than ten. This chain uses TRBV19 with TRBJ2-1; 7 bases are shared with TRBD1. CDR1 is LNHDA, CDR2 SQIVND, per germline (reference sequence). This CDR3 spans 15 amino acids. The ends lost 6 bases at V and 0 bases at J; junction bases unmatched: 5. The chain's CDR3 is CASRRQGDSYNEQFF. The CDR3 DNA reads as TGTGCCAGTAGGCGCCAGGGGGACTCCTACAATGAGCAGTTCTTC.

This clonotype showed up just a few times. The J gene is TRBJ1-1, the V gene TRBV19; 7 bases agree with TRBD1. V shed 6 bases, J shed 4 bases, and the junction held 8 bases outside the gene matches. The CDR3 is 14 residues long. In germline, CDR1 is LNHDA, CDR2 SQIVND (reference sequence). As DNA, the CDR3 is TGTGCCAGTAGGATACAGGGGATTGCCACTGAAGCTTTCTTT. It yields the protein CASRIQGIATEAFF. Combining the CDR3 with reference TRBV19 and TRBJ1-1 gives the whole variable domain DGGITQSPKYLFRKEGQNVTLSCEQNLNHDAMYWYRQDPGQGLRLIYYSQIVNDFQKGDIAEGYSVSREKKESFPLTVTSAQKNPTAFYLCASRIQGIATEAFFGQGTRLTVV.

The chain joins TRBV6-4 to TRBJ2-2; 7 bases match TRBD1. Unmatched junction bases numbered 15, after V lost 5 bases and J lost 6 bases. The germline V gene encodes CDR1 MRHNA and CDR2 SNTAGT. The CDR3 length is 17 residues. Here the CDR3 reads CASSPDVFTGAAGELFF. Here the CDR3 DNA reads TGTGCCAGCAGTCCTGACGTTTTTACAGGGGCCGCCGGGGAGCTGTTTTTT.

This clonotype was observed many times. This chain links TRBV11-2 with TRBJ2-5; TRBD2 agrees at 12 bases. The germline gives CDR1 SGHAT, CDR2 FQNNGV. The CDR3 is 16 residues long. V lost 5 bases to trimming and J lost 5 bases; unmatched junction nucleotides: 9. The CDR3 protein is CASSQRLAGAAETQYF. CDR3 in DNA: TGTGCCAGCAGCCAACGACTAGCGGGGGCCGCGGAGACCCAGTACTTC.

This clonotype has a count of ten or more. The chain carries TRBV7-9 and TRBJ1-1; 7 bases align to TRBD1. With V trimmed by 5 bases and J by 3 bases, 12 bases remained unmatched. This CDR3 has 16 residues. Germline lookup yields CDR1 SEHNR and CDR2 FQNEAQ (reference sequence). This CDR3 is CASSPGTVGKDTEAFF. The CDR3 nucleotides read TGTGCCAGCAGCCCTGGGACAGTGGGGAAGGACACTGAAGCTTTCTTT.